The TCR beta chain described here comes from a study of shared clonotypes between healthy human individuals. Trimming removed 4 bases at V and 8 bases at J, with 11 bases between. The CDR3 consists of 12 residues. Germline assignment: CDR1 LNHDA and CDR2 SQIVND (reference sequence). Here immunoSEQ multiplex PCR was the method, and the copy in TCRdb shows in-frame clones only, minus some. The table has roughly 2.5 million clones, around nine tenths seen once. Sample: naive CD4+ T cells sorted from blood. Sample subset: CD45RA+ positively selected. This clonotype was sampled from a man in his late teens or twenties in good health. This chain uses TRBV19 with TRBJ1-1; D is unclear. Here the CDR3 reads CASSTLLSEAFF. The CDR3 region has the DNA TGTGCCAGTAGTACCCTACTGAGCGAAGCTTTCTTT.